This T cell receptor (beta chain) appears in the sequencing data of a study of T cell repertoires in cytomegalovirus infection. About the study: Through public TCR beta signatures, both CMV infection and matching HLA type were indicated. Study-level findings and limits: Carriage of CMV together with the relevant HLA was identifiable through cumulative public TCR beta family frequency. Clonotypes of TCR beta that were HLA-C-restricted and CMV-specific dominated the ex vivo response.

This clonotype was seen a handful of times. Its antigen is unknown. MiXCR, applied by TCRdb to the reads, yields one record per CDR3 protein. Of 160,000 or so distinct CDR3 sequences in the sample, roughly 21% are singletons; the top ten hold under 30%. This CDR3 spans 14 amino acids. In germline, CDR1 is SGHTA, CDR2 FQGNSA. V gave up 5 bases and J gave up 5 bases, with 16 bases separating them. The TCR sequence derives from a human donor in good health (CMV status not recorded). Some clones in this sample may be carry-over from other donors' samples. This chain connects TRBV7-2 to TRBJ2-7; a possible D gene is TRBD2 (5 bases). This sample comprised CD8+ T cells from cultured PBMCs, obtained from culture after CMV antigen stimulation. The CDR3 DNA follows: TGTGCCAGCAGCCTACGGCCCGGGATTGACGAGCAGTACTTC. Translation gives CASSLRPGIDEQYF.